This T cell receptor (beta chain) was retrieved from a study of beta chain features in type 1 diabetes. Study in general: Healthy donors, compared against patients, showed similar age, gender and cell yields.

This clone was detected only a few times. Its antigen is still unknown. The CDR3 consists of 15 residues. V was clipped by 4 bases and J by 3 bases; unmatched bases: 6. Germline lookup yields CDR1 MNHNS and CDR2 SASEGT. Expressed TCRB transcripts were sequenced, since all the RNA that had been isolated was reverse transcribed. Each sample of naive, central memory or regulatory T cells had, on average, around 3.5 million reads. Repertoires were generated with immunoSEQ multiplex PCR, while TCRdb's copy carries only in-frame clones and drops some. Of 300,000 or so clones detected, under 8.5% appear once; the ten largest clones hold around 0.45%. Study outcomes and limitations: Shortening that was moderate but significant affected the TCRB CDR3s of Type 1 diabetes patients in all four CD4+ subsets.

Sequenced: central memory CD4+ T cells from blood. The rearrangement links TRBV6-1 to TRBJ2-5; TRBD1 matches at 9 bases. The source of this sequence is a woman aged 18 to 35 in good health. The CDR3 bases are TGTGCCAGCAGTGGAATAGACAGGGGGGAAGAGACCCAGTACTTC. Residues: CASSGIDRGEETQYF.